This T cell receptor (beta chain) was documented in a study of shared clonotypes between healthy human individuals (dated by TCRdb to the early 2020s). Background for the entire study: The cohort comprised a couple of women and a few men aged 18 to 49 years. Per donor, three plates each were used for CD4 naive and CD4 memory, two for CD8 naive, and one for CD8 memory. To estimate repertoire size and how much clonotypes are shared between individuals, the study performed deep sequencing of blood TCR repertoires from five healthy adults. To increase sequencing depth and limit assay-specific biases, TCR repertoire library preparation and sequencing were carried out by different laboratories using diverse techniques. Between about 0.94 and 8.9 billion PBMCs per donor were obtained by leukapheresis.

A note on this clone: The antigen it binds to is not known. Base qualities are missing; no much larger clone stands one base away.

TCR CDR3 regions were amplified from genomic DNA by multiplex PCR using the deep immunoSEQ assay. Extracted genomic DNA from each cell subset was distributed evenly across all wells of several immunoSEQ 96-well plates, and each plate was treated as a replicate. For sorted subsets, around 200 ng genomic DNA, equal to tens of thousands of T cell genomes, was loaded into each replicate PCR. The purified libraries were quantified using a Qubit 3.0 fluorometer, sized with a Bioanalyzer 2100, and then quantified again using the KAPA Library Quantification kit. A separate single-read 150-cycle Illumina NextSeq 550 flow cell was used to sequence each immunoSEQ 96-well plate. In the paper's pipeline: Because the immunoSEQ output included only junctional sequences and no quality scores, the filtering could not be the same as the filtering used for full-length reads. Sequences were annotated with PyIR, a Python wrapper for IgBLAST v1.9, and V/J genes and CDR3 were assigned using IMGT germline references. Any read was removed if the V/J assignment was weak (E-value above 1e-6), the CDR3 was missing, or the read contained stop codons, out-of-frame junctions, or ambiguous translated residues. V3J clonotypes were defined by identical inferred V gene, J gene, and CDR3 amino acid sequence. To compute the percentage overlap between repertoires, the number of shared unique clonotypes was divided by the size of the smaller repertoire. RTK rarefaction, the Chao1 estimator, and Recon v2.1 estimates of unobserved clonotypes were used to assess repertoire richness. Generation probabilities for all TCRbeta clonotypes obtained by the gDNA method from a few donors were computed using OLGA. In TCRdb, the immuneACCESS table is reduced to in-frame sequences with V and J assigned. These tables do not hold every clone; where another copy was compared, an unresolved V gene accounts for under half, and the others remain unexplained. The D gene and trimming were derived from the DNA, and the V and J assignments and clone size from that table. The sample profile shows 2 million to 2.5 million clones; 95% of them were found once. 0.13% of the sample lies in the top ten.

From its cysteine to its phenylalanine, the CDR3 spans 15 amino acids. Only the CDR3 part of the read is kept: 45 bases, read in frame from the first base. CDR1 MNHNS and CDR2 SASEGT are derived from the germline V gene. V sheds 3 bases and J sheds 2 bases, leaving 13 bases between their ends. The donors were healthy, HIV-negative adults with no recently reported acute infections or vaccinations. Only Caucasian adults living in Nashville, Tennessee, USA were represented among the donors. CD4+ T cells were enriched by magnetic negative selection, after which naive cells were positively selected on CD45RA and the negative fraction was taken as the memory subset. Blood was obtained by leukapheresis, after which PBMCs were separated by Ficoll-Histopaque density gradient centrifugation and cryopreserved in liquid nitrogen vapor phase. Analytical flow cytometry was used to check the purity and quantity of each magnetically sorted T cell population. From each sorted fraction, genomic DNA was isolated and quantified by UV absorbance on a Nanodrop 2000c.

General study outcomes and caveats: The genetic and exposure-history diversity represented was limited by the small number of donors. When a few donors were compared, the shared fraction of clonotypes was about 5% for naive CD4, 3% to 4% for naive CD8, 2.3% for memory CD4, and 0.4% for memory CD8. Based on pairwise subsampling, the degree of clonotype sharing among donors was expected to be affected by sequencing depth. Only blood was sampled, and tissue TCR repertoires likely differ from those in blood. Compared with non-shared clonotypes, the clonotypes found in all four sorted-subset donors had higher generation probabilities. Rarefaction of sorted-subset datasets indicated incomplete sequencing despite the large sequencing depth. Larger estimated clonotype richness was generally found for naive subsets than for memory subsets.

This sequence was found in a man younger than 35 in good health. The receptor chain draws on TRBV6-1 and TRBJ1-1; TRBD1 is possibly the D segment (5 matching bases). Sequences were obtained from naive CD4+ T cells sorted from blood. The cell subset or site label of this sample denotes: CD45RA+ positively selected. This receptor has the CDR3 CASSDWTLLNTEAFF. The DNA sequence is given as TGTGCCAGCAGTGATTGGACATTACTAAACACTGAAGCTTTCTTT.